What follows are 31 T cell receptor beta chains derived from one specimen sequenced in a study of blood T cell repertoires in COVID-19. Here immunoSEQ multiplex PCR was the method, and the copy in TCRdb shows in-frame clones only, minus some. The sample has approximately 73,000 clones; 86% are singletons. Sequenced input: peripheral blood. The receptor source for this set is a woman aged 55-70 years with acute or convalescent COVID-19.

The J gene is TRBJ2-4, the V gene TRBV5-4; 8 bases line up with TRBD2. With 4 bases clipped from V and 7 bases from J, the junction kept 4 bases outside the gene matches. Germline-derived CDR1 and CDR2 are SGHNT and YYREEE (reference sequence). The CDR3 is 13 residues long. The CDR3 DNA reads TGTGCCAGCAGCGTACGGGGGGGTAACATTCAGTACTTC. This sequence encodes CASSVRGGNIQYF.

The J gene is TRBJ1-1, the V gene TRBV27; D possibly corresponds to TRBD1 (6 bases). In germline, CDR1 is MNHEY, CDR2 SMNVEV (reference sequence). The V gene lost 5 bases and the J gene lost 6 bases, with 13 bases spanning the gap. The CDR3 extends over 13 amino acids. The CDR3, as DNA: TGTGCCAGCAGTCCTGGACAGTCCCCTGAAGCTTTCTTT. Residues: CASSPGQSPEAFF.

This rearrangement joins TRBV19 to TRBJ2-3; 10 nucleotides align to TRBD1. CDR3 size: 15 residues. The V gene's germline CDR1 is LNHDA and CDR2 SQIVND (reference sequence). The V segment lost 5 bases and the J segment 4 bases; nucleotides outside the gene matches: 6. CDR3 sequence reads: CASSVGQGGPDTQYF. The DNA of the CDR3 is TGTGCCAGTAGTGTAGGACAGGGGGGCCCAGATACGCAGTATTTT.

This clone was counted only a few times. The rearrangement uses TRBV29-1 and TRBJ1-2, with D possibly TRBD1 on 5 matching bases. This CDR3 spans 13 amino acids. Germline assignment: CDR1 SQVTM and CDR2 ANQGSEA. V was shortened by 6 bases and J by 1 base, with 12 bases between the two germline ends. CDR3 sequence (DNA): TGCAGCGTAGGGGAAGCCAATAACTATGGCTACACCTTC. This codes for CSVGEANNYGYTF.

The table lists this clone with a few counts. The gene calls are TRBV27 and TRBJ2-7; 10 bases match TRBD2. The CDR3 runs to 16 residues. Trimming cost V 5 bases and J 2 bases; bases outside gene matches: 9. Germline-derived CDR1 and CDR2 are MNHEY and SMNVEV (reference sequence). The CDR3 DNA reads TGTGCCAGCAGTCCTAAAAGCGGGGGGGTGACCTACGAGCAGTACTTC. Its translation is CASSPKSGGVTYEQYF.

The CDR3 sequence: CASNPGLTNNGADTQYF. In nucleotides, the CDR3 is TGCGCCAGCAACCCGGGACTAACGAATAACGGTGCAGATACGCAGTATTTT. This sequence joins TRBV5-1 and TRBJ2-3; 7 bases are shared with TRBD2. This CDR3 spans 17 amino acids. Trimming removed 6 bases from V and 4 bases from J; junction bases left unmatched: 17. The germline V gene encodes CDR1 SGHRS and CDR2 YFSETQ.

This clone appeared once. The rearrangement uses TRBV7-2 and TRBJ2-7, with 9 bases matching TRBD1. The CDR3 is 15 residues long. Per the germline V gene, CDR1 is SGHTA and CDR2 is FQGNSA. With 5 bases clipped from V and 1 base from J, the junction kept 6 bases outside the gene matches. This CDR3 reads CASSAPGQGSYEQYF. CDR3 nucleotides: TGTGCCAGCAGCGCCCCCGGACAGGGGTCCTACGAGCAGTACTTC.

The chain couples TRBV10-3 to TRBJ2-1; possibly TRBD1 for D (6 bases). Germline values: CDR1 ENHRY, CDR2 SYGVKD. V lost 4 bases and J lost 9, with 16 bases in between. This CDR3 is 14 amino acids long. The CDR3 loop is CAISANREKGEQFF. In DNA form, the CDR3 reads TGTGCCATCAGTGCAAACAGGGAGAAGGGTGAGCAGTTCTTC.

The J gene is TRBJ2-5, the V gene TRBV7-9, with 9 bases identical to TRBD2. V was clipped by 3 bases and J by 5 bases; unmatched bases: 10. Germline V lookup: CDR1 SEHNR, CDR2 FQNEAQ (reference sequence). CDR3 size: 16 residues. The CDR3 here is CASSFWRGGEAETQYF. The CDR3 DNA reads as TGTGCCAGCAGCTTCTGGCGGGGGGGAGAAGCGGAGACCCAGTACTTC.

J is TRBJ2-5 and V is TRBV11-2; TRBD2 is a possible D gene (5 bases). This CDR3 is 15 amino acids long. CDR1 and CDR2 from the germline V gene are SGHAT and FQNNGV. V was shortened by 5 bases and J by 5 bases, with 18 bases between the two germline ends. The chain's CDR3 is CASSPTGVSWETQYF. The CDR3 DNA is TGTGCCAGCAGCCCGACCGGGGTTAGCTGGGAGACCCAGTACTTC.

The gene calls are TRBV3-1 (or the pseudogene TRBV3-2) and TRBJ2-5; 7 bases are a match to TRBD2. From germline, CDR1 is LGHDT and CDR2 YNNKEL (reference sequence). This CDR3 has 16 residues. J gave up 0 bases and V 4 bases, and 8 bases lay outside the gene matches. The CDR3 nucleotides are TGTGCCAGCAGCCTTGGCTTAGCGGGCTACCAAGAGACCCAGTACTTC. It codes for CASSLGLAGYQETQYF.

This chain connects TRBV11-2 to TRBJ2-1; TRBD2 matches 11 bases. In germline, CDR1 is SGHAT, CDR2 FQNNGV. The V gene end was trimmed by 0 bases and the J gene end by 10 bases; junction bases not matched to a gene: 14. This CDR3 contains 18 residues. The CDR3: CASSLESASGRHWVEQFF. In DNA, the CDR3 is TGTGCCAGCAGCTTAGAGTCCGCTAGCGGGAGGCACTGGGTAGAGCAGTTCTTC.

The rearrangement links TRBV19 to TRBJ2-1; 12 bases align to TRBD2. CDR1 is LNHDA, CDR2 SQIVND, per germline (reference sequence). The CDR3 contains 16 residues. With 4 bases clipped from V and 8 bases from J, the junction kept 9 bases outside the gene matches. The DNA for the CDR3 is TGTGCCAGTAGTAGGTGGCTAGCGGGAGGGCCGGATGAGCAGTTCTTC. This codes for CASSRWLAGGPDEQFF.

This rearrangement joins TRBV5-1 to TRBJ2-1; 10 nucleotides match TRBD1. Germline values: CDR1 SGHRS, CDR2 YFSETQ. The CDR3 contains 13 residues. The trim removed 4 bases at V and 7 bases at J, leaving 2 bases unmatched. CDR3: CASSKGQGNEQFF. In DNA, the CDR3 is TGCGCCAGCAGCAAGGGACAGGGGAATGAGCAGTTCTTC.

This chain links TRBV19 with TRBJ1-1, with D uncertain. The V end was cut by 5 bases, the J end by 10 bases, with 8 bases between. The CDR3 extends over 10 amino acids. The germline CDR1 and CDR2 sequences are LNHDA and SQIVND (reference sequence). The CDR3 protein is CASSAGIAFF. In DNA, the CDR3 is TGTGCCAGTAGTGCGGGGATAGCTTTCTTT.

The chain has TRBV7-2 and TRBJ2-7; perhaps TRBD2 as D (6 bases). This CDR3 contains 16 residues. Between the trimmed V and J ends, which lost 3 bases and 2 bases, there was a span of 17 bases. Germline assignment: CDR1 SGHTA and CDR2 FQGNSA. CDR3 nucleotides: TGTGCCAGCAGCTTGGGTATCGGGAGCAATCCCTACGAGCAGTACTTC. This codes for CASSLGIGSNPYEQYF.

This clone was found once. This rearrangement joins TRBV24-1 to TRBJ2-7; a weak D match, TRBD1 (6 bases). Germline V CDR1 and CDR2: KGHDR, SFDVKD. V shed 5 bases and J shed 3 bases, with 10 bases lying between them. The CDR3 is made up of 13 amino acids. The CDR3, as DNA: TGTGCCACCAGTGGGGACAATGACTACGAGCAGTACTTC. Protein product: CATSGDNDYEQYF.

This rearrangement joins TRBV19 to TRBJ2-3; D is possibly TRBD1 (6 bases). Looked up from germline, CDR1 is LNHDA and CDR2 is SQIVND (reference sequence). The germline V and J ends were trimmed by 5 bases and 4 bases, with 16 bases remaining between them. The CDR3 totals 15 residues. The CDR3 sequence is CASSEGRGKSDTQYF. As DNA, the CDR3 is TGTGCCAGTAGTGAGGGCAGGGGCAAATCAGATACGCAGTATTTT.

This chain joins TRBV4-3 and TRBJ2-7; perhaps TRBD2 as D (6 bases). The CDR3 covers 18 residues. V lost 1 base to trimming and J lost 1 base, with 20 bases between them. From germline, CDR1 is LGHNA and CDR2 YSLEER. CDR3 loop: CASSQGLSVGLISYEQYF. The DNA for the CDR3 is TGCGCCAGCAGCCAAGGGCTGAGCGTGGGACTCATTTCCTACGAGCAGTACTTC.

The chain uses TRBV30 and TRBJ1-5; 7 bases are shared with TRBD1. With 2 bases clipped from V and 2 bases from J, the junction kept 3 bases outside the gene matches. The CDR3 totals 14 residues. Germline loops: CDR1 GTSNPN, CDR2 SVGIG (reference sequence). The CDR3 DNA sequence: TGTGCCTGGAGTATTGGACAGGGCAATCAGCCCCAGCATTTT. Its translation is CAWSIGQGNQPQHF.

V gene TRBV27 combines with J gene TRBJ1-6, with 7 bases matching TRBD1. The V gene's germline CDR1 is MNHEY and CDR2 SMNVEV (reference sequence). CDR3 size: 16 residues. Unmatched junction bases numbered 8, after V lost 5 bases and J lost 4 bases. The CDR3 protein is CASSRDSRLYNSPLHF. The CDR3 region has the DNA TGTGCCAGCAGTCGGGACAGTCGATTATATAATTCACCCCTCCACTTT.

The V call is TRBV5-8, the J call TRBJ1-4; D gene uncertain. Germline V CDR1 and CDR2: SGHTS, YDEGEE. Deletions cut 0 bases from V and 8 bases from J, with 8 bases between. The CDR3 has 13 amino acids. The CDR3 region has the DNA TGTGCCAGCAGCTTGGTGGGAGGAGAAAAACTGTTTTTT. It is translated as CASSLVGGEKLFF.

The V gene is TRBV7-3, the J gene TRBJ2-1; D not certain. Germline CDR1 SGHTA, CDR2 FQGTGA. Trimming took off 2 bases at V and 5 bases at J, with 13 bases between the two ends. The CDR3 has 15 residues. CDR3 amino acids: CASSLFSTSNNEQFF. CDR3 DNA: TGTGCCAGCAGCTTATTCTCGACTTCTAACAATGAGCAGTTCTTC.

The genes are TRBV28 and TRBJ2-7, with 7 positions matching TRBD1. This CDR3 is 14 amino acids long. Unmatched junction bases numbered 7, after V lost 5 bases and J lost 3 bases. The germline V gene has CDR1 MDHEN and CDR2 SYDVKM. The CDR3 spells CASSNTGARYEQYF. DNA of the CDR3: TGTGCCAGCAGTAACACAGGGGCCCGCTACGAGCAGTACTTC.

In this sample, this clone turned up a few times. The V and J genes are TRBV19 and TRBJ1-1, with 7 bases matching TRBD1. J was trimmed by 0 bases and V by 4 bases; bases with no gene match: 2. The CDR3 runs to 14 residues. Germline V gene data show CDR1 as LNHDA and CDR2 as SQIVND (reference sequence). For the CDR3, the DNA is TGTGCCAGTAGTACGGGACAGATGAACACTGAAGCTTTCTTT. Amino acid sequence: CASSTGQMNTEAFF.

This clone was found once. This chain uses TRBV7-3 with TRBJ2-1; D is unresolved. This CDR3 is built from 15 residues. In germline, CDR1 is SGHTA, CDR2 FQGTGA. V was cut by 5 bases and J by 6 bases, with 17 bases left in between. Written as DNA, the CDR3 is TGTGCCAGCAGCGAGTACCTTGCACCGGGCAATGAGCAGTTCTTC. Protein: CASSEYLAPGNEQFF. The full variable domain, rest sourced from reference TRBV7-3 and TRBJ2-1, is GAGVSQTPSNKVTEKGKYVELRCDPISGHTALYWYRQSLGQGPEFLIYFQGTGAADDSGLPNDRFFAVRPEGSVSTLKIQRTERGDSAVYLCASSEYLAPGNEQFFGPGTRLTVL.

The chain has TRBV7-2 and TRBJ2-7, with D tentatively TRBD1 (6 bases). Trimming cost V 3 bases and J 2 bases, with 23 bases left between them. Looked up from germline, CDR1 is SGHTA and CDR2 is FQGNSA. This CDR3 contains 18 residues. The CDR3 loop is CASSFLTPMGATPYEQYF. In nucleotides, the CDR3 is TGTGCCAGCAGCTTTTTGACTCCCATGGGGGCTACTCCCTACGAGCAGTACTTC.

The chain carries TRBV7-2 and TRBJ1-1; D perhaps matches TRBD1 (5 bases). Trimming took 2 bases from V and 10 from J, leaving 20 bases between them. The V gene's germline CDR1 is SGHTA and CDR2 FQGNSA. CDR3 size: 15 residues. CDR3 in DNA: TGTGCCAGCAGCTTAATCCCAGGGAACCCGAAGGGAGCTTTCTTT. It translates to CASSLIPGNPKGAFF.

The chain has TRBV5-4 and TRBJ2-3; 8 bases are shared with TRBD2. The V and J ends lost 0 bases and 5 bases, in that order; junction bases with no gene match: 8. From germline, CDR1 is SGHNT and CDR2 YYREEE (reference sequence). There are 16 residues in the CDR3. This CDR3 is CASSLEAGGRGDTQYF. The CDR3 DNA is TGTGCCAGCAGCTTGGAGGCGGGAGGTAGAGGAGATACGCAGTATTTT.

This clone was seen a single time. Here the CDR3 DNA reads TGTGCCAGTAGTAGGGACAGGCGGACCTACGAGCAGTACTTC. It yields the protein CASSRDRRTYEQYF. The chain couples TRBV19 to TRBJ2-7, with 8 bases identical to TRBD1. The CDR3 length is 14 residues. Germline V gene data show CDR1 as LNHDA and CDR2 as SQIVND (reference sequence). V dropped 4 bases and J dropped 2; count of bases not matched to a gene: 4. The full variable domain, in which reference TRBV19 and TRBJ2-7 provide the parts outside the CDR3, is DGGITQSPKYLFRKEGQNVTLSCEQNLNHDAMYWYRQDPGQGLRLIYYSQIVNDFQKGDIAEGYSVSREKKESFPLTVTSAQKNPTAFYLCASSRDRRTYEQYFGPGTRLTVT.

The rearrangement links TRBV27 to TRBJ2-6, with TRBD1 as a possible D gene (5 bases). The ends were cut back, 7 bases at V and 0 bases at J, with 13 bases in the middle. Looked up from germline, CDR1 is MNHEY and CDR2 is SMNVEV (reference sequence). CDR3 length equals 16 residues. CDR3 coding DNA: TGTGCCAGCAAAGCAGGGCCCCCCTCTGGGGCCAACGTCCTGACTTTC. Translation: CASKAGPPSGANVLTF.